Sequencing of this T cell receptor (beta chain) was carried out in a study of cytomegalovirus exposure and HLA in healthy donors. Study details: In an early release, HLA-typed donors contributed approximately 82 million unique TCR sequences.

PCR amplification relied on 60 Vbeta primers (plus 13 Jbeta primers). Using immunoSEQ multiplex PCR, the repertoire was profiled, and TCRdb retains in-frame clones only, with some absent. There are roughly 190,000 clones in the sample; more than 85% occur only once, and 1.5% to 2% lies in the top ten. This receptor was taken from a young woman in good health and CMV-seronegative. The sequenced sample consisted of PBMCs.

This CDR3 reads CASSSVYEQYF. Here the CDR3 DNA reads TGCGCCAGCTCCTCGGTCTACGAGCAGTACTTC. The chain joins TRBV10-2 to TRBJ2-7, with D unclear. The germline V gene encodes CDR1 WSHSY and CDR2 SAAADI. The germline V and J ends were trimmed by 8 bases and 3 bases, with 8 bases remaining between them. This CDR3 has 11 residues.